This TCR beta chain originates from a study of regulatory T cells in long-lasting Graves disease. Assembly of TCR beta libraries relied on iRepertoire HTBI primers together with Arm-PCR of CDR3 regions. MiXCR, run by TCRdb on the multiplex PCR reads, gives a single entry per CDR3 protein. The sample yields roughly 430,000 distinct CDR3 sequences, 21% seen once. Study results and caveats: Between persistent patients, a few thousand public clonotypes were shared, exceeding the approximately 940 shared between new patients.

This clonotype was seen a single time. As yet, its antigen is unknown. The time point is: persistent/refractory GD, antithyroid drugs over 5 years with positive TRAb. Following extraction of RNA from PBMCs, that RNA was used to make the TCR library. Trimming cost V 10 bases and J 9 bases, with 17 bases left between them. The CDR3 runs 12 residues. Germline V lookup: CDR1 SGHRS, CDR2 YFSETQ. The chain links TRBV5-1 to TRBJ2-1; D is perhaps TRBD1 (7 bases). The TCR sequence derives from a female donor with Graves disease. The sequences come from peripheral blood mononuclear cells (PBMCs), collected when the disease was refractory, from a patient treated with antithyroid drugs. The CDR3 DNA reads as TGCGCCTCCGCCAGGGGGGCCAGTGAGCAGTTCTTC. As protein: CASARGASEQFF.